A selection of T cell receptor beta chains follows, all from one sample in a study of cytomegalovirus exposure and HLA in healthy donors. Measured with immunoSEQ multiplex PCR; TCRdb has only the in-frame clones, and not every one. This sample carries around 100,000 clones, around four fifths of them seen once, and the ten largest clones take 1.5% to 2%. Sequencing used PBMCs. These TCRs come from a woman between 40 and 55 years old in good health and CMV-seronegative. The CDR3 runs from the conserved cysteine through the conserved F or W. Each record gives: J gene, V gene, D gene, clone size, CDR3 DNA, CDR3 protein. A D gene is named only where the DNA matches it firmly. For some rows the clone size is stated as once, few or many, or as a class when expanded; others skip it.

TRBJ2-3 TRBV15 NA NA TGTGCCACCAGCAGAGCTTATAGCAAAGATACGCAGTATTTT CATSRAYSKDTQYF
TRBJ2-7 TRBV28 NA NA TGTGCCAGCAGTTCCCCCGAGGGGGAAAGATACGAGCAGTACTTC CASSSPEGERYEQYF
TRBJ1-3 TRBV7-2 NA NA TGTGCCAGCAGCTTAGGCGGCGTCATGCGAAACACCATATATTTT CASSLGGVMRNTIYF
TRBJ1-2 TRBV28 NA once TGTGCCAGCAGTCCAGGACAGCCTCCCAACTATGGCTACACCTTC CASSPGQPPNYGYTF
TRBJ2-6 TRBV29-1 NA NA TGCAGCGTTGGGGAGCCTGGGGCCAACGTCCTGACTTTC CSVGEPGANVLTF
TRBJ2-3 TRBV14 NA few TGTGCCAGCAGCCAAGATCCCTCGCCGGAGACGCAGTATTTT CASSQDPSPETQYF
TRBJ2-2 TRBV9 TRBD1 NA TGTGCCAGCAGCGTACAGGGGGCGAACACCGGGGAGCTGTTTTTT CASSVQGANTGELFF
TRBJ1-1 TRBV14 NA few TGTGCCAGCAGCCAAGACAGGAACACTGAAGCTTTCTTT CASSQDRNTEAFF
TRBJ1-1 TRBV7-2 TRBD1 NA TGTGCCAGCAGCCCCCGGACAGGGGGCACTGAAGCTTTCTTT CASSPRTGGTEAFF
TRBJ1-3 TRBV7-6 TRBD1 NA TGTGCCAGCAGCCCTAACCCGACAGGGGGAAACACCATATATTTT CASSPNPTGGNTIYF
TRBJ1-2 TRBV28 TRBD1 NA TGTGCCAGCAGTTTATTAATGGGCGGACAGGGGGCAGGAAGCTATGGCTACACCTTC CASSLLMGGQGAGSYGYTF
TRBJ1-5 TRBV4-1 NA NA TGCGCCAGCAGCCACCCGGGTAAACGGCAGCCCCAGCATTTT CASSHPGKRQPQHF
TRBJ2-1 TRBV6-1 TRBD2 NA TGTGCCAGCAGTGAAGCGCTTCGTTCTGTCTTCGAGCGGGAGTCCAATGAGCAGTTCTTC CASSEALRSVFERESNEQFF
TRBJ2-1 TRBV6-5 TRBD2 NA TGTGCCAGCAGTTACCTAGCGGAGAGCTACAATGAGCAGTTCTTC CASSYLAESYNEQFF
TRBJ1-2 TRBV28 NA NA TGTGCCAGCAGTTGGGGGGGGAACGGCTACACCTTC CASSWGGNGYTF
TRBJ1-1 TRBV7-2 NA few TGTGCCAGCAGCTTGGGAACAGGGAGAAGTTTGGCTTTCTTT CASSLGTGRSLAFF
TRBJ1-2 TRBV18 TRBD1 NA TGTGCCAGCTCACCACTGTCGATGCCGGGACAGGGTGATGGCTACACCTTC CASSPLSMPGQGDGYTF
TRBJ2-1 TRBV7-9 NA NA TGTGCCAGCAGCTTAGAATCCGTTAACAATGAGCAGTTCTTC CASSLESVNNEQFF
TRBJ2-7 TRBV4-2 TRBD2 NA TGTGCCAGCAGCCAACGGCCACTAGCGGTAACCTACGAGCAGTACTTC CASSQRPLAVTYEQYF
TRBJ2-1 TRBV5-4 TRBD1 NA TGTGCCAGCAGCTGGACAGGGCTTGGCTCCTACAATGAGCAGTTCTTC CASSWTGLGSYNEQFF
TRBJ2-5 TRBV5-5 TRBD2 NA TGTGCCAGCAGCGCTACGATACTAGCGGGAGACTCACGGCGAGAGACCCAGTACTTC CASSATILAGDSRRETQYF
TRBJ1-1 TRBV11-2 NA NA TGTGCCAGCAGCTTGGGGGGGGGCCTCAACACTGAAGCTTTCTTT CASSLGGGLNTEAFF
TRBJ2-1 TRBV4-1 TRBD2 NA TGCGCCAGCAGCCAAGAGGATCTAGCGGGCGAGATCGATGAGCAGTTCTTC CASSQEDLAGEIDEQFF
TRBJ2-7 TRBV7-2 NA NA TGTGCCAGCAGCTTCCTCACCCTTAACGGCTACGAGCAGTACTTC CASSFLTLNGYEQYF
TRBJ2-2 TRBV19 TRBD2 NA TGTGCCAGTACTCCTAGCGGGATGAACACCGGGGAGCTGTTTTTT CASTPSGMNTGELFF
TRBJ1-4 TRBV28 TRBD1 NA TGTGCCAGCGGTGACGGGACAGGGGGTGACGGTGAAAAACTGTTTTTT CASGDGTGGDGEKLFF
TRBJ2-2 TRBV7-9 NA NA TGTGCCAGCTTCCAGGGGCCCACGAACACCGGGGAGCTGTTTTTT CASFQGPTNTGELFF
TRBJ2-4 TRBV2 NA few TGTGCCAGCGGCCGGAGAGGGGGGGGAAACATTCAGTACTTC CASGRRGGGNIQYF
TRBJ2-7 TRBV4-2 NA NA TGTGCCAGCAGCCAAGATTTAGGCAGCAACGGGTACGAGCAGTACTTC CASSQDLGSNGYEQYF
TRBJ2-5 TRBV5-6 NA NA TGTGCCAGCAGCTTGGGGAGGGTGGAGACCCAGTACTTC CASSLGRVETQYF
TRBJ1-2 TRBV6-5 NA NA TGTGCCAGCATAACGGGAGGGTCCCTCTATGGCTACACCTTC CASITGGSLYGYTF
TRBJ1-1 TRBV7-3 NA once TGTGCCAGCAGCCCAGGGGTTTCAACTGAAGCTTTCTTT CASSPGVSTEAFF
TRBJ1-1 TRBV25-1 NA few TGTGCCAGCAGTGCACGGGTTGAAGCTTTCTTT CASSARVEAFF
TRBJ2-1 TRBV5-4 TRBD2 NA TGTGCCAGCAGCTTTCGACTAGCGAGATACTCCTACAATGAGCAGTTCTTC CASSFRLARYSYNEQFF
TRBJ2-1 TRBV6-6 TRBD1 NA TGTGCCAGCACTCAGAACAGGGGGATAACCATTGAGCAGTTCTTC CASTQNRGITIEQFF
TRBJ2-2 TRBV4-3 TRBD2 NA TGCGCCAGCAGCCAAGCCCCCGGGGGACTAGCGGGAGGAACCGGGGAGCTGTTTTTT CASSQAPGGLAGGTGELFF
TRBJ1-1 TRBV19 TRBD1 NA TGTGCCAGTAGTGGGGACAGGGGGCGTGCTGGTAACACTGAAGCTTTCTTT CASSGDRGRAGNTEAFF
TRBJ1-2 TRBV28 NA NA TGTGCCAGCAGTTTCGGGGGGAATGGCTACACCTTC CASSFGGNGYTF
TRBJ2-5 TRBV4-1 NA NA TGCGCCAGCAGCCAAGGAGTCGGACAGACATCCGAGACCCAGTACTTC CASSQGVGQTSETQYF
TRBJ2-5 TRBV7-2 NA few TGTGCCAGCAGCCCATTCGACAGCCAAGAGACCCAGTACTTC CASSPFDSQETQYF
TRBJ1-2 TRBV28 NA NA TGTGCCAGCACGTTATCCCGGGAACGGATAGATTATGGCTACACCTTC CASTLSRERIDYGYTF
TRBJ2-2 TRBV23-1 TRBD1 NA TGCGCCAGCACCTATAATTGGGACAGGACGGGCGGTGTCGTGGAGCTGTTTTTT CASTYNWDRTGGVVELFF
TRBJ2-7 TRBV2 TRBD1 NA TGTGCCAGCAGGGGACAGAGCTACGAGCAGTACTTC CASRGQSYEQYF
TRBJ1-2 TRBV13 NA few TGTGCCAGCAGCGAAAGTCTTACGGGCCTAGCCTATGGCTACACCTTC CASSESLTGLAYGYTF
TRBJ2-3 TRBV7-9 NA NA TGTGCCAGCAGCTTAGCGGGGGCCTCAGCCGATACGCAGTATTTT CASSLAGASADTQYF
TRBJ2-1 TRBV5-4 NA NA TGTGCCAGCAGCTGGACCCACGATCGAGGGAATGAGCAGTTCTTC CASSWTHDRGNEQFF
TRBJ1-1 TRBV6-1 NA NA TGTGCCAGCAGTGAAAGGGGTCGCGGCACTGAAGCTTTCTTT CASSERGRGTEAFF
TRBJ2-7 TRBV19 TRBD1 NA TGTGCCAGTAGTGGCCGGGACAGATCATCCTACGAGCAGTACTTC CASSGRDRSSYEQYF
TRBJ1-1 TRBV15 TRBD1 NA TGTGCCACCAGCAGGACAGGGGGGCACACTGAAGCTTTCTTT CATSRTGGHTEAFF
TRBJ2-7 TRBV5-6 NA NA TGTGCCAGCAGCCAAGGAGGGTGGGAGCAGTACTTC CASSQGGWEQYF
TRBJ2-2 TRBV21-1 NA NA TGTGCCAGCAGCAAAGGGGGCAGGGAAATTTCCGGGGAGCTGTTTTTT CASSKGGREISGELFF
TRBJ2-5 TRBV4-1 NA NA TGCGCCAGCAGCCAAGGGGTGGGAGTTTCACAAGAGACCCAGTACTTC CASSQGVGVSQETQYF
TRBJ1-1 TRBV27 TRBD1 NA TGTGCCAGCAGTTCCGACAGGGGGCGAGGTGAAGCTTTCTTT CASSSDRGRGEAFF
TRBJ1-2 TRBV27 NA once TGTGCCAGCAGTTTAGGACATAACTATGGCTACACCTTC CASSLGHNYGYTF
TRBJ2-7 TRBV28 TRBD1 NA TGTGCCAGCAGTCGCTATGAGACAGGGTCGGAAGAGCAGTACTTC CASSRYETGSEEQYF
TRBJ2-3 TRBV6-4 TRBD2 NA TGTGCCAGCAGTGAGGCCGGGACTAGCGGCACAGATACGCAGTATTTT CASSEAGTSGTDTQYF
TRBJ2-1 TRBV27 NA NA TGTGCCAGCAGTTTATCCGTGGGCTATGAGCAGTTCTTC CASSLSVGYEQFF